What follows describes a single T cell receptor beta chain. Its target is not known. Libraries were prepared by immunoSEQ multiplex PCR; TCRdb keeps only in-frame clonotypes and omits some of them. The data hold 70,000 to 80,000 clones, with around nine tenths observed a single time. These data come from a study of T cell clones after liver transplantation. Whole-study context: Samples came from ITN030ST, which attempted immunosuppression withdrawal within 2 years of liver transplantation. TCRbeta sequencing after a pre-transplant mixed lymphocyte reaction identified graft-donor-reactive clones, later tracked in post-transplant blood.

CDR1 is GTSNPN, CDR2 SVGIG, per germline (reference sequence). This CDR3 comprises 18 residues. Losses at the gene ends were 1 base for V and 5 bases for J; bases not matched to a gene: 11. Study findings and constraints: A larger donor-reactive than third-party decline suggested partial antigen-specific deletion.

The receptor's source is a human donor who received a liver transplant. The material sequenced was CD4+ T cells from blood, taken before liver transplant. The rearrangement links TRBV30 to TRBJ2-7; TRBD2 matches at 16 bases. CDR3 coding DNA: TGTGCCTGGAGTGGGACGGGACTAGCGGGAGGGCCTGGGAACGAGCAGTACTTC. Its protein product is CAWSGTGLAGGPGNEQYF.